The source of this T cell receptor beta chain is a study of CD8+ T cells in alopecia areata. The CDR3 has 14 residues. Trimming cost V 2 bases and J 8 bases; bases outside gene matches: 8. The germline V gene encodes CDR1 KGHSH and CDR2 LQKENI. Investigators isolated RNA and reverse transcribed it into cDNA to act as the sequencing template. This table comes from immunoSEQ multiplex PCR, and its TCRdb copy is limited to in-frame clones, with some not included. The top ten clones hold more than 4.5% of a sample with roughly 150,000 clones, about three fifths of them seen once. The sequencing input was CD4+ T cells sorted from blood. This TCR derives from a human donor in good health. The chain combines TRBV18 with TRBJ1-2; 7 nucleotides match TRBD1. This CDR3 reads CASSPDGTVTGYTF. DNA for the CDR3: TGTGCCAGCTCACCAGACGGGACAGTAACCGGCTACACCTTC. The complete variable domain, with remaining parts taken from reference TRBV18 and TRBJ1-2, reads NAGVMQNPRHLVRRRGQEARLRCSPMKGHSHVYWYRQLPEEGLKFMVYLQKENIIDESGMPKERFSAEFPKEGPSILRIQQVVRGDSAAYFCASSPDGTVTGYTFGSGTRLTVV.